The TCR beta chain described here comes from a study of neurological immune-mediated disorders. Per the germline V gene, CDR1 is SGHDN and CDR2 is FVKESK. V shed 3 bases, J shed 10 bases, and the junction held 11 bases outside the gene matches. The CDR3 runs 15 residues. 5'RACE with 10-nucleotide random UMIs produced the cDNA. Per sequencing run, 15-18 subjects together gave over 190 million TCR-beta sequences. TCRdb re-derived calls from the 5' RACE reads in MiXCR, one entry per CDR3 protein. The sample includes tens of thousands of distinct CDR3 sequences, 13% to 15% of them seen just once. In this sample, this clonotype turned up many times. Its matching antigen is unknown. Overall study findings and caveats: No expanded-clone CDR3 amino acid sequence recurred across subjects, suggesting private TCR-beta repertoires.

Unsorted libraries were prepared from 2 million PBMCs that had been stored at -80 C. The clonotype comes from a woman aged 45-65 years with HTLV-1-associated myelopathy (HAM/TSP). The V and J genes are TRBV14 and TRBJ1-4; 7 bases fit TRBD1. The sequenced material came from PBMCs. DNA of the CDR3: TGTGCCAGCAGCCACCTACAGGGGTTCGAGTCAAAACTGTTTTTT. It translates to CASSHLQGFESKLFF.